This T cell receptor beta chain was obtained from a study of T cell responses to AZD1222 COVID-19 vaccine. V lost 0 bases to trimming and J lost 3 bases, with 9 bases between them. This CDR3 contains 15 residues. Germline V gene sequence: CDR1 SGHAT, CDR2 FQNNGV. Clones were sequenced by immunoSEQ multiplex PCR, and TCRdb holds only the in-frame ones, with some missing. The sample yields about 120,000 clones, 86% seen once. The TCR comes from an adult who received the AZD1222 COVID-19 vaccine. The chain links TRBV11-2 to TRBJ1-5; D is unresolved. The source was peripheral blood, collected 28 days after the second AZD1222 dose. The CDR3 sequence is CASSLEGLNNQPQHF. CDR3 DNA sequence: TGTGCCAGCAGCTTAGAAGGCCTAAACAATCAGCCCCAGCATTTT.